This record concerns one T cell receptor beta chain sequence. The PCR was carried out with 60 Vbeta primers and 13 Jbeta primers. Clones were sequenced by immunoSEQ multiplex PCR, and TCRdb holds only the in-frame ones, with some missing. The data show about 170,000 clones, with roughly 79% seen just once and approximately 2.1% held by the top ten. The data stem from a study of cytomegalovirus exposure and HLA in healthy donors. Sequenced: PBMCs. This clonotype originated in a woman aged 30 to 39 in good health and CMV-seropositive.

The CDR3 DNA follows: TGTGCCAGTAGCATTTCGCTAGCGGGAGGCCCCATTGAGCAGTTCTTC. Translating gives CASSISLAGGPIEQFF. The genes are TRBV19 and TRBJ2-1, with 11 bases lining up with TRBD2. From germline, CDR1 is LNHDA and CDR2 SQIVND (reference sequence). The V gene end was trimmed by 6 bases and the J gene end by 9 bases; junction bases not matched to a gene: 13. This CDR3 is built from 16 residues.